The entry below gives a single TCR beta chain sequence along with its context. Its recognized antigen is unknown. It has no much larger one-base neighbor in the sample; base qualities were not kept. Collaborating institutions collected whole blood in K2EDTA tubes following their own protocols. For TCRbeta analysis, collaborators shipped samples in one of three forms: frozen whole blood, isolated PBMCs, or DNA extracted from either of those sample types. This sample was taken from a study of blood T cell repertoires in COVID-19 (dated by TCRdb to about 2020). Concerning the study at large: The collaborator samples originated in the United States, Italy and Spain and spanned the acute and convalescent phases of COVID-19. Samples came from the ongoing ImmuneRACE study (first 160 participants) plus 1,254 subjects from 6 global collaborators. A de-identified subject ID, COVID-19 status, age in years and sex were almost always included in the sample metadata. The prospective study material was composed of cDNA or gDNA derived from T cells, B-cell-depleted T cells, or PBMCs. The repertoires were released in a freely available public database intended as a resource for research on the immune response to SARS-CoV-2. Subjects who had been exposed to COVID-19, were actively infected with it, or had recovered from it provided the deeply sampled blood TCRbeta repertoires that made up the dataset. HLA class I and class II types, where available, came from metadata supplied by the sample provider rather than from assay-based typing. The paper as a whole reports these results and caveats: The amount of clinical and demographic metadata varied by source and participant and was provided uncurated.

The immunoSEQ Assay, a bias-controlled multiplex PCR, was used to amplify TCRbeta CDR3 regions from genomic DNA. The original methods were these. The number of nucleated cells in each sample was estimated by amplification of reference gene primers within the assay. To quantify the absolute abundance of each unique TCRbeta CDR3 rearrangement, sequence reads were collapsed and filtered. Productive Simpson clonality was computed per sample as the square root of Simpson's diversity index over productive rearrangements. What TCRdb holds here is the immuneACCESS table cut down to in-frame rearrangements. Part of the clones is not present; checked against another copy, under half of the missing clones reflect an unresolved V gene, and the others are unexplained. The V and J calls and the clone size are those of that table, but D and trimming were determined from the DNA. This sample comprises 50,000 or so clones, more than 85% of them detected only once. Around a sixth of the sample comes from the top ten.

V has 0 bases trimmed and J has 4 bases trimmed; junction bases matching no gene number 9. As encoded in the germline V gene, CDR1 is MGHRA while CDR2 is YSYEKL. The CDR3 covers 16 residues, taking in both the cysteine and the phenylalanine. Just CDR3 DNA is preserved here, 48 bases in frame from base 1. Sequenced material: peripheral blood. This TCR came from a human donor with active COVID-19. The donor label of this sample is uncertain. Recombination joined TRBV4-1 with TRBJ2-7, with 7 bases matching TRBD2. CDR3 loop: CASSQETGRGRYEQYF. The nucleotides are TGCGCCAGCAGCCAAGAGACGGGGCGGGGGAGGTACGAGCAGTACTTC.